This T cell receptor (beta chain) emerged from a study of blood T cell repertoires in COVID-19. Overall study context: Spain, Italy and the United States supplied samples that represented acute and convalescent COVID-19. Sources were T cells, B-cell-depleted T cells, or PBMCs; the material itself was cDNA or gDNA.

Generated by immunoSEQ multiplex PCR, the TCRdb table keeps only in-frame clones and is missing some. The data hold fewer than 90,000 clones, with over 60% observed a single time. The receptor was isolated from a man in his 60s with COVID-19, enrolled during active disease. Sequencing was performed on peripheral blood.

CDR3 loop: CASSRGRTDYNEQFF. The CDR3 region has the DNA TGTGCCAGCAGTCGGGGAAGGACAGATTACAATGAGCAGTTCTTC. The chain joins TRBV6-5 to TRBJ2-1; D is perhaps TRBD1 (6 bases). Germline values: CDR1 MNHEY, CDR2 SVGAGI. The CDR3 is made up of 15 amino acids. V lost 5 bases to trimming and J lost 4 bases, with 15 bases between them.